This T cell receptor beta chain is drawn from a study of human T cells and chemical hapten exposure. Background on the study: Small pooled library volume differences chiefly drove per-sample TCR yield variation.

TCRdb reanalysed the RACE reads using MiXCR and keeps one entry per CDR3 protein. The table includes 96,000 or so distinct CDR3 sequences, 9.3% detected once. The time point is: patch test 2, 6 weeks after DPC sensitization. Treatment of the sample: therapeutic diphenylcyclopropenone sensitization with weekly scalp DPC. Trimming removed 5 bases from V and 2 bases from J; junction bases left unmatched: 4. Germline CDR1 is SGHNT and CDR2 is YENEEA. The CDR3 has 15 residues. This clonotype showed up many times. Here the sequenced sample was whole blood, taken in connection with sensitization to the hapten diphenylcyclopropenone (DPC). The gene calls are TRBV11-3 and TRBJ2-3; 10 bases agree with TRBD2. The receptor's source is a woman aged 40-49 years with alopecia areata. Some clones in this sample may be carry-over from other donors' samples. The CDR3 DNA is TGTGCCAGCAGCCCAGGACTAGCGGACACAGATACGCAGTATTTT. This translates into CASSPGLADTDTQYF.